The source of this T cell receptor (beta chain) is a study of regulatory and conventional T cells in RAG deficiency. A word on this clone: Its target is not known.

Sequencing used immunoSEQ multiplex PCR; TCRdb keeps in-frame clones, though not all of them. The table includes roughly 7,800 clones, about 94% detected once. Findings and limits, study-wide: Shannon entropy fell and Simpson indices rose in RAG-deficient patients. In Omenn syndrome, Treg and Tconv repertoires overlapped >85%. Omenn syndrome and CID/AS patients had about 110-fold fewer unique Treg TCR beta sequences, versus approximately 10-fold elsewhere.

Blood CD4+ CD25-high CD127-low regulatory T cells supplied the genomic DNA template. These data also featured in a second study, about regulatory T cells. From that study: Primers: 52 TRBV forward and 13 TRBJ reverse.

This TCR was sampled from a human donor in good health. Sequencing was performed on CD127- CD25+ CD4+ Tregs sorted from blood.

The CDR3 nucleotides read TGTGCCAGCAGCGTAGACAGGAACACTGAAGCTTTCTTT. Protein sequence: CASSVDRNTEAFF. This chain uses TRBV9 with TRBJ1-1, with unresolved D. There are 13 residues in the CDR3. From germline, CDR1 is SGDLS and CDR2 YYNGEE. With 0 bases removed from V and 1 base from J, the gap between germline ends came to 4 bases.